This TCR beta chain was observed in a study of T cell clonality in common variable immunodeficiency. This clone was seen many times. Its target is not known. Read coverage stops 3 residues before the CDR3 terminus; the germline J gene supplies the remainder. The data were produced by immunoSEQ multiplex PCR, yet TCRdb's version contains in-frame clones alone and is incomplete. The sample presents tens of thousands of clones, none singletons. CDR3 size: 14 residues. Germline V gene lookup returns CDR1 MNHEY and CDR2 SVGEGT. V dropped 2 bases and J dropped 1; count of bases not matched to a gene: 0. Study results and caveats: Shared TCRbeta clones were fewer between CVID subjects than controls. Compared with healthy controls, CVID subjects showed increased TCRbeta clonality, mostly in about a third. Repertoire-complication correlations in CVID were limited by patient heterogeneity.

The material sequenced was peripheral blood mononuclear cells. The chain has TRBV6-2 or TRBV6-3 and TRBJ2-7; 9 bases are a match to TRBD2. The TCR comes from a person aged 18 to 69 in good health. The CDR3 protein is CASSYTSGSYEQYF. The covered CDR3 bases are TGTGCCAGCAGTTACACTAGCGGGTCCTACGAG.